Listed below are T cell receptor beta chains from one sample, sequenced in a study of blood T cell repertoires in COVID-19. Sequencing was performed with immunoSEQ multiplex PCR; in TCRdb, only in-frame clones are kept and a portion is missing. Of roughly 150,000 clones detected, approximately 91% appear once; the ten largest clones hold roughly 5%. Input material: peripheral blood. The receptors were gathered from a young man with COVID-19, enrolled during active disease. Both conserved end residues are part of each CDR3. The D gene is left open where the match is weak. Only part of the rows carry a size: once, few, many, or a class if the clone is expanded.

V gene: TRBV5-1; J gene: TRBJ1-1; D gene: TRBD1; clone size: -; CDR3 DNA: TGCGCCAGCAGATCGGACAGGGCGAGGACTGAAGCTTTCTTT; CDR3 protein: CASRSDRARTEAFF
V gene: TRBV25-1; J gene: TRBJ2-1; D gene: TRBD2; clone size: -; CDR3 DNA: TGTGCCAGCAGTGAATATGCGGGAGTAGGGAATGAGCAGTTCTTC; CDR3 protein: CASSEYAGVGNEQFF
V gene: TRBV7-2; J gene: TRBJ2-2; D gene: -; clone size: once; CDR3 DNA: TGTGCCAGCAGGACCGGAGGGAGCGGCACCGGGGAGCTGTTTTTT; CDR3 protein: CASRTGGSGTGELFF
V gene: TRBV28; J gene: TRBJ1-4; D gene: -; clone size: -; CDR3 DNA: TGTGCCAGCAGTATACTGGGGCGGGATGAAAAACTGCTTTTT; CDR3 protein: CASSILGRDEKLLF
V gene: TRBV7-2; J gene: TRBJ2-7; D gene: TRBD1; clone size: -; CDR3 DNA: TGTGCCATCCTCAGGGGGTTCCCTTCCTACGAGCAGTACTTC; CDR3 protein: CAILRGFPSYEQYF
V gene: TRBV10-3; J gene: TRBJ1-2; D gene: TRBD1; clone size: once; CDR3 DNA: TGTGCCATCAGTGACTGGACAGGGGGCGGCTATGGCTACACCTTC; CDR3 protein: CAISDWTGGGYGYTF
V gene: TRBV6-2/TRBV6-3; J gene: TRBJ1-2; D gene: TRBD1; clone size: many; CDR3 DNA: TGTGCCAGCAGTTTGACAGGGGACTATGGCTACACCTTC; CDR3 protein: CASSLTGDYGYTF
V gene: TRBV6-1; J gene: TRBJ2-7; D gene: -; clone size: -; CDR3 DNA: TGTGCCAGCAGTTCTGGACTTATCTCCTACGAGCAGTACTTC; CDR3 protein: CASSSGLISYEQYF
V gene: TRBV7-2; J gene: TRBJ2-5; D gene: TRBD2; clone size: -; CDR3 DNA: TGTGCCAGCAGCTTAGAAAGCGGGAGGGCAGAGACCCAGTACTTC; CDR3 protein: CASSLESGRAETQYF
V gene: TRBV6-5; J gene: TRBJ2-1; D gene: -; clone size: once; CDR3 DNA: TGTGCCAGCAGGAGGGACAATGAGCAGTTCTTC; CDR3 protein: CASRRDNEQFF
V gene: TRBV28; J gene: TRBJ2-7; D gene: -; clone size: -; CDR3 DNA: TGTGCCAGCCAGGGGACGGGGCACGAGCAGTACTTC; CDR3 protein: CASQGTGHEQYF
V gene: TRBV27; J gene: TRBJ2-1; D gene: TRBD2; clone size: -; CDR3 DNA: TGTGCCAGCAGTTTCCTTAACGGGACTAGCGGGCGACTCACCTACAATGAGCAGTTCTTC; CDR3 protein: CASSFLNGTSGRLTYNEQFF
V gene: TRBV27; J gene: TRBJ2-2; D gene: TRBD2; clone size: -; CDR3 DNA: TGTGCCAGCAGCTCCCTTAGCGGGAGCACCGGGGAGCTGTTTTTT; CDR3 protein: CASSSLSGSTGELFF
V gene: TRBV28; J gene: TRBJ2-7; D gene: TRBD1; clone size: -; CDR3 DNA: TGTGCCAGCAGTCCACGGGGACAGGGTTCCTACGAGCAGTACTTC; CDR3 protein: CASSPRGQGSYEQYF
V gene: TRBV7-2; J gene: TRBJ2-7; D gene: -; clone size: -; CDR3 DNA: TGTGCCAGCAGCTTCCGGGCAGGGGCAACGGCCGGGGGGTACGAGCAGTACTTC; CDR3 protein: CASSFRAGATAGGYEQYF
V gene: TRBV5-5; J gene: TRBJ2-5; D gene: -; clone size: once; CDR3 DNA: TGTGCCAGCAGCTACAGGGATCAAGAGACCCAGTACTTC; CDR3 protein: CASSYRDQETQYF
V gene: TRBV28; J gene: TRBJ2-3; D gene: TRBD2; clone size: -; CDR3 DNA: TGTGCCAGCAGTTCCCCTAGCGGAGAGAGCACAGATACGCAGTATTTT; CDR3 protein: CASSSPSGESTDTQYF
V gene: TRBV6-5; J gene: TRBJ1-6; D gene: TRBD1; clone size: -; CDR3 DNA: TGTGCCAGCACCCGGGACAGGGCAGACAATTCACCCCTCCACTTT; CDR3 protein: CASTRDRADNSPLHF
V gene: TRBV28; J gene: TRBJ2-1; D gene: -; clone size: -; CDR3 DNA: TGTGCCAGCAGTTTCCAATCACGACAGCCAACCTACAATGAGCAGTTCTTC; CDR3 protein: CASSFQSRQPTYNEQFF
V gene: TRBV28; J gene: TRBJ1-1; D gene: TRBD1; clone size: -; CDR3 DNA: TGTGCCAGCAGTCCGACAGGGGGCTTGAACACTGAAGCTTTCTTT; CDR3 protein: CASSPTGGLNTEAFF
V gene: TRBV5-5; J gene: TRBJ2-7; D gene: TRBD1; clone size: -; CDR3 DNA: TGTGCCAGCAGGAAACCGGGACAGGGTTACGAGCAGTACTTC; CDR3 protein: CASRKPGQGYEQYF
V gene: TRBV5-5; J gene: TRBJ2-5; D gene: -; clone size: -; CDR3 DNA: TGTGCCAGCAGTCACACCCATGCCAGGGGCCAAGAGACCCAGTACTTC; CDR3 protein: CASSHTHARGQETQYF
V gene: TRBV7-9; J gene: TRBJ2-7; D gene: TRBD2; clone size: -; CDR3 DNA: TGTGCCAGCAGCTTAGGAGTGGCGGGCGGGAGCTCCTACGAGCAGTACTTC; CDR3 protein: CASSLGVAGGSSYEQYF
V gene: TRBV11-1; J gene: TRBJ2-1; D gene: -; clone size: -; CDR3 DNA: TGTGCCAGCAGCTTACCAGGGACCTACAATGAGCAGTTCTTC; CDR3 protein: CASSLPGTYNEQFF
V gene: TRBV19; J gene: TRBJ2-1; D gene: -; clone size: -; CDR3 DNA: TGTGCCAGTAGTATAGCCACGGGTACCTACAATGAGCAGTTCTTC; CDR3 protein: CASSIATGTYNEQFF
V gene: TRBV9; J gene: TRBJ2-1; D gene: -; clone size: -; CDR3 DNA: TGTGCCAGCAGCGCTCCGACCGGGGGCTACAATGAGCAGTTCTTC; CDR3 protein: CASSAPTGGYNEQFF
V gene: TRBV6-6; J gene: TRBJ2-1; D gene: -; clone size: -; CDR3 DNA: TGTGCCAGCAGTTACTCCGGACCCCCCAGGGATGAGCAGTTCTTC; CDR3 protein: CASSYSGPPRDEQFF
V gene: TRBV6-5; J gene: TRBJ2-3; D gene: -; clone size: -; CDR3 DNA: TGTGCCAGCACCTTAACAGGGTCCCAGATGGATACGCAGTATTTT; CDR3 protein: CASTLTGSQMDTQYF
V gene: TRBV19; J gene: TRBJ2-1; D gene: TRBD1; clone size: -; CDR3 DNA: TGTGCCAGTAGTCTGTACAGGGGCAACTACAATGAGCAGTTCTTC; CDR3 protein: CASSLYRGNYNEQFF
V gene: TRBV28; J gene: TRBJ2-7; D gene: TRBD1; clone size: -; CDR3 DNA: TGTGCCAGCATCCCTCCGGGACAGGGTAGAGTCTACGAGCAGTACTTC; CDR3 protein: CASIPPGQGRVYEQYF
V gene: TRBV6-5; J gene: TRBJ1-1; D gene: -; clone size: -; CDR3 DNA: TGTGCCAGCACCCTTGAGACAGGGAACACTGAAGCTTTCTTT; CDR3 protein: CASTLETGNTEAFF
V gene: TRBV27; J gene: TRBJ1-3; D gene: -; clone size: once; CDR3 DNA: TGTGCCAGCAGTTTATCGTACGGGTTTAGAAACACCATATATTTT; CDR3 protein: CASSLSYGFRNTIYF
V gene: TRBV4-1; J gene: TRBJ2-1; D gene: TRBD1; clone size: few; CDR3 DNA: TGCGCCAGCAGCCAAGATCTGCCCCAGGGGGCGAGGAATGAGCAGTTCTTC; CDR3 protein: CASSQDLPQGARNEQFF
V gene: TRBV6-2/TRBV6-3; J gene: TRBJ2-1; D gene: TRBD2; clone size: once; CDR3 DNA: TGTGCCAGCAGCCAGGGACTAGCGGCCTACAATGAGCAGTTCTTC; CDR3 protein: CASSQGLAAYNEQFF
V gene: TRBV4-3; J gene: TRBJ1-3; D gene: TRBD1; clone size: -; CDR3 DNA: TGCGCCAGCAGCCAAGGGATTGGGACAGGCTCTGGAAACACCATATATTTT; CDR3 protein: CASSQGIGTGSGNTIYF
V gene: TRBV13; J gene: TRBJ2-1; D gene: TRBD2; clone size: -; CDR3 DNA: TGTGCCAGCAGCTTAGTTAGGACTAGCGGGAGGGCCCTCAATGAGCAGTTCTTC; CDR3 protein: CASSLVRTSGRALNEQFF
V gene: TRBV9; J gene: TRBJ2-5; D gene: -; clone size: -; CDR3 DNA: TGTGCCAGCAGCCGTCCAGGGGGGCGGATAGAGACCCAGTACTTC; CDR3 protein: CASSRPGGRIETQYF
V gene: TRBV4-2; J gene: TRBJ2-1; D gene: TRBD1; clone size: -; CDR3 DNA: TGTGCCAGCAGTCAGGGGGACGAAGGGTTCTTC; CDR3 protein: CASSQGDEGFF
V gene: TRBV9; J gene: TRBJ2-3; D gene: TRBD2; clone size: -; CDR3 DNA: TGTGCCAGCAGCGGACAGCGGGAGCGTGTCACAGATACGCAGTATTTT; CDR3 protein: CASSGQRERVTDTQYF
V gene: TRBV7-9; J gene: TRBJ2-1; D gene: TRBD2; clone size: few; CDR3 DNA: TGTGCCAGCAGCCTACCCAGCGGGAGAGTATGGAATGAGCAGTTCTTC; CDR3 protein: CASSLPSGRVWNEQFF
V gene: TRBV25-1; J gene: TRBJ2-5; D gene: -; clone size: -; CDR3 DNA: TGTGCCAGCAGTGAACTAGGTCGGGAGACCCAGTACTTC; CDR3 protein: CASSELGRETQYF
V gene: TRBV7-9; J gene: TRBJ2-7; D gene: -; clone size: -; CDR3 DNA: TGTGCCAGCAGCTTAGACCGGGAGTACCACGAGCAGTACTTC; CDR3 protein: CASSLDREYHEQYF
V gene: TRBV4-3; J gene: TRBJ2-2; D gene: TRBD2; clone size: -; CDR3 DNA: TGCGCCAGCAGCCAAAAACCCGGGACTAGCGGGAGAACCGGGGAGCTGTTTTTT; CDR3 protein: CASSQKPGTSGRTGELFF
V gene: TRBV9; J gene: TRBJ2-2; D gene: TRBD2; clone size: -; CDR3 DNA: TGTGCCAGCAGCCCGATGGGACTAGCGTTGAACACCGGGGAGCTGTTTTTT; CDR3 protein: CASSPMGLALNTGELFF
V gene: TRBV15; J gene: TRBJ1-4; D gene: -; clone size: -; CDR3 DNA: TGTGCCACCAGCAGAGATTTCCCCAGTCAGGAAAAACTGCTTTTT; CDR3 protein: CATSRDFPSQEKLLF
V gene: TRBV11-3; J gene: TRBJ2-3; D gene: -; clone size: -; CDR3 DNA: TGTGCCAGCAGCTTTGGCTCTAGCACAGATACGCAGTATTTT; CDR3 protein: CASSFGSSTDTQYF
V gene: TRBV5-4; J gene: TRBJ1-2; D gene: TRBD1; clone size: few; CDR3 DNA: TGTGCCAGCAGCGTAAACAGGGGAAGAGAAGGCTACACCTTC; CDR3 protein: CASSVNRGREGYTF
V gene: TRBV28; J gene: TRBJ1-5; D gene: -; clone size: -; CDR3 DNA: TGTGCCAGCAGTCCAGGACAAGATAGCAATCAGCCCCAGCATTTT; CDR3 protein: CASSPGQDSNQPQHF
V gene: TRBV5-1; J gene: TRBJ1-2; D gene: -; clone size: -; CDR3 DNA: TGCGCCAGCAGCTTTAACGGGAACTATGGCTACACCTTC; CDR3 protein: CASSFNGNYGYTF
V gene: TRBV28; J gene: TRBJ2-7; D gene: -; clone size: -; CDR3 DNA: TGTGCCAGCAGTTTGCTGGCAGCCTACGAGCAGTACTTC; CDR3 protein: CASSLLAAYEQYF
V gene: TRBV28; J gene: TRBJ2-3; D gene: -; clone size: -; CDR3 DNA: TGTGCCAGCAGTTTCGCGACAGGCACAGATACGCAGTATTTT; CDR3 protein: CASSFATGTDTQYF
V gene: TRBV27; J gene: TRBJ2-7; D gene: TRBD2; clone size: -; CDR3 DNA: TGTGCCAGCAGTTTACCGACTATGAGCGGGAGGGCCGACGAGCAGTACTTC; CDR3 protein: CASSLPTMSGRADEQYF
V gene: TRBV18; J gene: TRBJ2-2; D gene: -; clone size: once; CDR3 DNA: TGTGCCAGCTCACCATTTGTACAGGCAAACACCGGGGAGCTGTTTTTT; CDR3 protein: CASSPFVQANTGELFF